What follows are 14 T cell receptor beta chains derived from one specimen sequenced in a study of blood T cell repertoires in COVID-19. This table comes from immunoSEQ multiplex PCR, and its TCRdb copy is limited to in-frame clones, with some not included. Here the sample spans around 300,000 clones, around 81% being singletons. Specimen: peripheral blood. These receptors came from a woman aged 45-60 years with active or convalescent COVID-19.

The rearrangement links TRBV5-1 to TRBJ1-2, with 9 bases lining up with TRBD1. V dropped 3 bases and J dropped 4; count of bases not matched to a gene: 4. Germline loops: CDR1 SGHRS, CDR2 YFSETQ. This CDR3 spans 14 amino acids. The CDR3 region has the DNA TGCGCCAGCAGCTCGGGACAGGGTACCTATGGCTACACCTTC. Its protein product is CASSSGQGTYGYTF. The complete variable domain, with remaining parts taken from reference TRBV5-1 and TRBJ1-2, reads KAGVTQTPRYLIKTRGQQVTLSCSPISGHRSVSWYQQTPGQGLQFLFEYFSETQRNKGNFPGRFSGRQFSNSRSEMNVSTLELGDSALYLCASSSGQGTYGYTFGSGTRLTVV.

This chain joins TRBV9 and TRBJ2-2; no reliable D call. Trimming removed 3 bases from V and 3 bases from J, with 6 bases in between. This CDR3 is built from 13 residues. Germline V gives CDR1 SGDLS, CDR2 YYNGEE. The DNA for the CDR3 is TGTGCCAGCAGCGGTAGAGACACCGGGGAGCTGTTTTTT. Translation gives CASSGRDTGELFF.

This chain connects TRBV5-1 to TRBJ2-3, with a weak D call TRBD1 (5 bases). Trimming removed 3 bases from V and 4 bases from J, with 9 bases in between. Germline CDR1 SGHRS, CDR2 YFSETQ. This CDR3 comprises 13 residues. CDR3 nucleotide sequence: TGCGCCAGCAGCTCGCAGGGATCAGATACGCAGTATTTT. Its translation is CASSSQGSDTQYF.

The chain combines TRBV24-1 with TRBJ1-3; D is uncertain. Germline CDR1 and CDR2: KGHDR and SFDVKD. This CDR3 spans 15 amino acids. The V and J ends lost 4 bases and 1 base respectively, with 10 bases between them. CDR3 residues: CATSDPGSSGNTIYF. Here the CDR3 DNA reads TGTGCCACCAGTGACCCCGGGTCTTCTGGAAACACCATATATTTT.

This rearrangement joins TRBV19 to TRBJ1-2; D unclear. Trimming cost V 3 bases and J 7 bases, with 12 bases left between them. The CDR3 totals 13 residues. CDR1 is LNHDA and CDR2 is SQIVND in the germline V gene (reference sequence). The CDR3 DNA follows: TGTGCCAGTAGTATCAACCCACAGTCTGGCTACACCTTC. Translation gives CASSINPQSGYTF. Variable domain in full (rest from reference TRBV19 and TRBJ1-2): DGGITQSPKYLFRKEGQNVTLSCEQNLNHDAMYWYRQDPGQGLRLIYYSQIVNDFQKGDIAEGYSVSREKKESFPLTVTSAQKNPTAFYLCASSINPQSGYTFGSGTRLTVV.

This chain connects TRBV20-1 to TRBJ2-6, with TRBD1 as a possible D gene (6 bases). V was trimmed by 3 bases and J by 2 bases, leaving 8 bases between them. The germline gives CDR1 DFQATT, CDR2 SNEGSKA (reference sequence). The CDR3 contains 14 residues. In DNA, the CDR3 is TGCAGTGCTAGTAAGGGGGCTGGGGCCAACGTCCTGACTTTC. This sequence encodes CSASKGAGANVLTF.

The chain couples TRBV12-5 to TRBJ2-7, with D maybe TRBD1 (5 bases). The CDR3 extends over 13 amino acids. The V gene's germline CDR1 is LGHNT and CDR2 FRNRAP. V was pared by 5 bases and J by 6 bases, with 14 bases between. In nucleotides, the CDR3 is TGTGCTAGTGGTCCTTCAGGGTCTGCCGAGCAGTACTTC. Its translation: CASGPSGSAEQYF.

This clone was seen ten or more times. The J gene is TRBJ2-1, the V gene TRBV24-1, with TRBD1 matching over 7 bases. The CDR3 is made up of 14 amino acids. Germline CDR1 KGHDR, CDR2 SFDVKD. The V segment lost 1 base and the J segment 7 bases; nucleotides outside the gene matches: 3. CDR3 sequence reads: CATSDFLQGNEQFF. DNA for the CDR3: TGTGCCACCAGTGATTTTTTACAGGGGAATGAGCAGTTCTTC.

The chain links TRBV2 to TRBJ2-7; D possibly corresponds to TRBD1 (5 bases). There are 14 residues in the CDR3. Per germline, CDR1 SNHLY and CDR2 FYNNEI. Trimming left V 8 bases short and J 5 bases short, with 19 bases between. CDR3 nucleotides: TGTGCCAGCGGGTCCTATGGAGCCAGGGACGAGCAGTACTTC. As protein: CASGSYGARDEQYF.

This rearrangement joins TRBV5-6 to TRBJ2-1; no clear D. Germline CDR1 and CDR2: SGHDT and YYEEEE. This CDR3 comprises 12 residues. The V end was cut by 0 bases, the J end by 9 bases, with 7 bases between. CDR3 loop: CASSLAVGEQFF. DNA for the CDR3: TGTGCCAGCAGCTTGGCCGTCGGTGAGCAGTTCTTC.

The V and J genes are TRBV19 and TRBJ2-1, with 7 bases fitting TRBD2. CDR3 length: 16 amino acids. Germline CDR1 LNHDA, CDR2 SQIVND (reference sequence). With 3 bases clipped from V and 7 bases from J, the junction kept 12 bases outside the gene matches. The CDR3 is CASSIKGRVIGNEQFF. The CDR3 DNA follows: TGTGCCAGTAGTATTAAAGGGAGGGTAATAGGGAATGAGCAGTTCTTC.

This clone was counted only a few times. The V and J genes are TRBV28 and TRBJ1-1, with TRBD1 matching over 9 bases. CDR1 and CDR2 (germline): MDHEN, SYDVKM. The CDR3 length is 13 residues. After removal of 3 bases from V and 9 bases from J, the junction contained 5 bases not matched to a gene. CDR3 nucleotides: TGTGCCAGCAGTTTGACAGGGGGTGGCAAAGCTTTCTTT. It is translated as CASSLTGGGKAFF.

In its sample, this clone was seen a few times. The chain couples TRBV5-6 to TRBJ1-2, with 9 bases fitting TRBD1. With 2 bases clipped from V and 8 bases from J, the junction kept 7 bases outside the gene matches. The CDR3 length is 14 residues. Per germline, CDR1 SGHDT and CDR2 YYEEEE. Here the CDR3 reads CASSLQGAPPGYTF. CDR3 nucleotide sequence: TGTGCCAGCAGCTTACAGGGGGCGCCGCCCGGCTACACCTTC.

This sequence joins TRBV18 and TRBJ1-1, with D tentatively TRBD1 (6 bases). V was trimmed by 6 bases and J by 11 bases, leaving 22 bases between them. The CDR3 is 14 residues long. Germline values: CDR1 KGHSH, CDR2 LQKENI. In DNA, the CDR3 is TGTGCCAGCTCCCCTTCGGGGGGGGCGGCGGTGGCTTTCTTT. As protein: CASSPSGGAAVAFF. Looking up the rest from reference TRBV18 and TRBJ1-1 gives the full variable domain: NAGVMQNPRHLVRRRGQEARLRCSPMKGHSHVYWYRQLPEEGLKFMVYLQKENIIDESGMPKERFSAEFPKEGPSILRIQQVVRGDSAAYFCASSPSGGAAVAFFGQGTRLTVV.